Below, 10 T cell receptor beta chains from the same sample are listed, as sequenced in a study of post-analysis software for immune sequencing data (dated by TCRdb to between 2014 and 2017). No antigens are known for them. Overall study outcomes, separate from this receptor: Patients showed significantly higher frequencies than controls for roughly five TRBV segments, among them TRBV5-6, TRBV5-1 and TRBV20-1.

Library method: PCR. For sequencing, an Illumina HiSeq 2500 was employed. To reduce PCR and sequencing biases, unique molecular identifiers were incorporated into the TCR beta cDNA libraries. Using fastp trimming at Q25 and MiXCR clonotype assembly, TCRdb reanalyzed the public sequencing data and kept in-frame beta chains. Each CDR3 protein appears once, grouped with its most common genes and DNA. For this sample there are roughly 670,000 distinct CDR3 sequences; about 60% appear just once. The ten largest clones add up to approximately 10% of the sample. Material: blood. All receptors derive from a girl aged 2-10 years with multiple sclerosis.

The CDR3 spells CSARKLGLAGIYEQYF. The CDR3 bases are TGCAGTGCTAGAAAGCTCGGACTAGCGGGGATCTACGAGCAGTACTTC. V usage is TRBV20-1 and J usage is TRBJ2-7; 12 nucleotides match TRBD2. J lost 3 bases, V lost 2 bases, and 8 bases had no gene match. The germline gives CDR1 DFQATT, CDR2 SNEGSKA (reference sequence). The CDR3 sequence is 16 residues long.

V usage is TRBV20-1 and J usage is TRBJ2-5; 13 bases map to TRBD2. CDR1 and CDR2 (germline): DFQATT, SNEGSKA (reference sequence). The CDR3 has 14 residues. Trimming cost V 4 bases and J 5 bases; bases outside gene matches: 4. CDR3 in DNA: TGCAGTGCTACCGGGACTAGCGGGGATGAGACCCAGTACTTC. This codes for CSATGTSGDETQYF.

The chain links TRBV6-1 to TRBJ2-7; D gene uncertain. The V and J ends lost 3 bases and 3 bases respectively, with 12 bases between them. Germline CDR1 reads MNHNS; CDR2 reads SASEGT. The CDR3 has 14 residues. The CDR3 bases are TGTGCCAGCAGTGATTTTGTCAGCCGCTACGAGCAGTACTTC. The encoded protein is CASSDFVSRYEQYF.

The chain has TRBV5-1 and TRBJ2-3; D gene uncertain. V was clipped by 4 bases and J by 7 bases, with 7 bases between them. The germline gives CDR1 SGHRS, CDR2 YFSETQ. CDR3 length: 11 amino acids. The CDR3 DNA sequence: TGCGCCAGCAGCGACCTGAATACGCAGTATTTT. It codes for CASSDLNTQYF.

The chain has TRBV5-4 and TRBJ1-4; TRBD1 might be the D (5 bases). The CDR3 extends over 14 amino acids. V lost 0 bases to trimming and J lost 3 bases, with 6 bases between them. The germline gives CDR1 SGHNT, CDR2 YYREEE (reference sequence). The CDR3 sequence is CASSLGQSNEKLFF. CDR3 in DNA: TGTGCCAGCAGCTTGGGACAGTCTAATGAAAAACTGTTTTTT.

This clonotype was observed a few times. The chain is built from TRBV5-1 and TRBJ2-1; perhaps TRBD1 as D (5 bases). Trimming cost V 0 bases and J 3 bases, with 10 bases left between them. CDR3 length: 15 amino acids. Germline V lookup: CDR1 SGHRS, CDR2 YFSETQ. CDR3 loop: CASSLGTLDYNEQFF. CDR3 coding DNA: TGCGCCAGCAGCTTGGGGACACTCGACTACAATGAGCAGTTCTTC.

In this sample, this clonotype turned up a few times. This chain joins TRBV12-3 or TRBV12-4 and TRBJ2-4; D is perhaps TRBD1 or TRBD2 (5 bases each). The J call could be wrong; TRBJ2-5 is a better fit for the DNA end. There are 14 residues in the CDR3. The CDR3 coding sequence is TGTGCCAGCAGTTTGGGTGGGGGAACCGAGACCCAGTACTTC. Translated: CASSLGGGTETQYF.

CDR3 nucleotides: TGTGCCAGCAGTTACTTGGGCCCAGTGGATACGCAGTATTTT. It codes for CASSYLGPVDTQYF. The rearrangement joins TRBV6-2 or TRBV6-3 to TRBJ2-3; D ambiguous. CDR1 and CDR2 (germline): MNHEY, SVGEGT. The germline V and J ends were trimmed by 1 base and 6 bases, with 11 bases remaining between them. This CDR3 has 14 amino acids.

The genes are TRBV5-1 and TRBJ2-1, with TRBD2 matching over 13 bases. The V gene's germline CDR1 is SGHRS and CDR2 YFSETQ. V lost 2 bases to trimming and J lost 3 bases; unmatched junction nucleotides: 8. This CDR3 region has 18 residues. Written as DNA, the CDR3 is TGCGCCAGCAGCTTAGGGACTAGCGGGATCTTATTCTACAATGAGCAGTTCTTC. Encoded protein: CASSLGTSGILFYNEQFF. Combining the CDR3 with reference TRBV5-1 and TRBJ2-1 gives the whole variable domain KAGVTQTPRYLIKTRGQQVTLSCSPISGHRSVSWYQQTPGQGLQFLFEYFSETQRNKGNFPGRFSGRQFSNSRSEMNVSTLELGDSALYLCASSLGTSGILFYNEQFFGPGTRLTVL.

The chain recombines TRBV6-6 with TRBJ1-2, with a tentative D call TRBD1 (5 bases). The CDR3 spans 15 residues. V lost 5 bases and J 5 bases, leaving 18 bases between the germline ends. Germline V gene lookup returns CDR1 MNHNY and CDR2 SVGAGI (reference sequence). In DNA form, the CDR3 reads TGTGCCAGCAGTGCCACCGGGACGGTCTCTTATGGCTACACCTTC. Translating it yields CASSATGTVSYGYTF.